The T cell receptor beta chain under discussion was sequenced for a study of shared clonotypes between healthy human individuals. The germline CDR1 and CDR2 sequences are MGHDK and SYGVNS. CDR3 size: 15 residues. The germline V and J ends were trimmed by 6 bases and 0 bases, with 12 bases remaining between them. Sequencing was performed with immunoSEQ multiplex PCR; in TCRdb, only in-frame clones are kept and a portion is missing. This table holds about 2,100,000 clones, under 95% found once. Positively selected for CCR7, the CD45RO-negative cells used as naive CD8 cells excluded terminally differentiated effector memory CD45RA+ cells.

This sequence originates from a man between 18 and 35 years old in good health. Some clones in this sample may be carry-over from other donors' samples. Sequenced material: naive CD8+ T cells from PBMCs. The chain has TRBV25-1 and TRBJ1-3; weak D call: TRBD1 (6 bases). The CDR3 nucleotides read TGTGCCAGCAGCTGGAGGGGGAACTCTGGAAACACCATATATTTT. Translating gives CASSWRGNSGNTIYF. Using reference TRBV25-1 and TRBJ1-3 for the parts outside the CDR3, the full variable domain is EADIYQTPRYLVIGTGKKITLECSQTMGHDKMYWYQQDPGMELHLIHYSYGVNSTEKGDLSSESTVSRIRTEHFPLTLESARPSHTSQYLCASSWRGNSGNTIYFGEGSWLTVV.